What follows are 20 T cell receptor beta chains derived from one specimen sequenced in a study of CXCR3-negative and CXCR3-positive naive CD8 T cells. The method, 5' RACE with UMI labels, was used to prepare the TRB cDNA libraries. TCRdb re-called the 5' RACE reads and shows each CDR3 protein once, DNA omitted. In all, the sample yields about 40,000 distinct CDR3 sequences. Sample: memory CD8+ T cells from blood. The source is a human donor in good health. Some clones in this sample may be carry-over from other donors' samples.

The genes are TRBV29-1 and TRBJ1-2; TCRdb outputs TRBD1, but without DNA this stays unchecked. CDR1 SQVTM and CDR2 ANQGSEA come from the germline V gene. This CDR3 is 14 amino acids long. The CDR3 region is CSAQDGLGDYGYTF.

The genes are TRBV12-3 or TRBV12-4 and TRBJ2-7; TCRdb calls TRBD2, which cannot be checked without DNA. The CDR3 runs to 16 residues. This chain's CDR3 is CASSSRTAGGQYEQYF.

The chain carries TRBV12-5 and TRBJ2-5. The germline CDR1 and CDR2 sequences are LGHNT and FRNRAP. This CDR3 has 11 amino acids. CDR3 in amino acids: CASGIGETQYF.

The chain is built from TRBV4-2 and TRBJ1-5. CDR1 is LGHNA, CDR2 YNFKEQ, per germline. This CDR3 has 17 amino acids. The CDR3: CASSQGRSVDGNQPQHF.

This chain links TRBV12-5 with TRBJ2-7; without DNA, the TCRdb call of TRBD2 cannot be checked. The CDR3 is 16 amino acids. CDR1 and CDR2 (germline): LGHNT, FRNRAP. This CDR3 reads CASGLTLSGEYNEQYF.

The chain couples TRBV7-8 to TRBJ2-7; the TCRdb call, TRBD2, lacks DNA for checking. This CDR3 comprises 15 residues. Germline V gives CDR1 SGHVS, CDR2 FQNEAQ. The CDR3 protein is CASSGGTSGTYEQYF.

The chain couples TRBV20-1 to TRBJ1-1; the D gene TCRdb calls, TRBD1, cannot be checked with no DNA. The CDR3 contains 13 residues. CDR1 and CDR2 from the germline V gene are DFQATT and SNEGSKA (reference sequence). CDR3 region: CSAPGGEDTEAFF.

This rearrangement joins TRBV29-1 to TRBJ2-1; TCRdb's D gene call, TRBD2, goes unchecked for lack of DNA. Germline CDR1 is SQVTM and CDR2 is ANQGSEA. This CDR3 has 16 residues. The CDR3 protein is CSVGGRQGPTYNEQFF.

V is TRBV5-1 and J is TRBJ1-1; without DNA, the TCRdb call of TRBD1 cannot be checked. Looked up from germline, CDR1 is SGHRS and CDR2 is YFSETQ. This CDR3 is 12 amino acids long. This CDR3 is CASAGQNTEAFF.

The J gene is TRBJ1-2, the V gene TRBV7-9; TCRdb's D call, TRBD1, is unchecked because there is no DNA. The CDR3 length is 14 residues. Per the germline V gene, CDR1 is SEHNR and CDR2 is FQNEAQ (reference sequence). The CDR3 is CASSFGDISWGYTF.

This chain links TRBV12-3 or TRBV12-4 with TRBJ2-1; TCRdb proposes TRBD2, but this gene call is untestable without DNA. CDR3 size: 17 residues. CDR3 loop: CASSLDGGVSSYNEQFF.

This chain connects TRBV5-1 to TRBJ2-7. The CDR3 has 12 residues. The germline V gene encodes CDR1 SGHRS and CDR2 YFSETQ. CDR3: CASSSESYEQYF.

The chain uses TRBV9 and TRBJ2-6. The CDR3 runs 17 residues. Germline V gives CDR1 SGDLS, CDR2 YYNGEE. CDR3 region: CASSVGDIYSGANVLTF.

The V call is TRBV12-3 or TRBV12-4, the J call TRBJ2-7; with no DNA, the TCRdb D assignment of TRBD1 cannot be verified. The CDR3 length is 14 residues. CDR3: CASRMGTALYEQYF.

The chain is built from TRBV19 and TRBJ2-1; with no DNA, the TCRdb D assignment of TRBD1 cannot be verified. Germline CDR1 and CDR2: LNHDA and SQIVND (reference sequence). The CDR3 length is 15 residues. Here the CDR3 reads CASSFSPGAYNEQFF.

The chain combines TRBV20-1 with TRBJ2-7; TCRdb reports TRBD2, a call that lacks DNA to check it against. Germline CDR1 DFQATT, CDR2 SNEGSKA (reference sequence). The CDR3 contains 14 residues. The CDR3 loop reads CSAQTLAVLSEQYF.

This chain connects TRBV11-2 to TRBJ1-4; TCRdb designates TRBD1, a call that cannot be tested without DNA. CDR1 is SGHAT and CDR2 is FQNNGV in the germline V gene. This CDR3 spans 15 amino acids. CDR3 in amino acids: CASSQRQEYNEKLFF.

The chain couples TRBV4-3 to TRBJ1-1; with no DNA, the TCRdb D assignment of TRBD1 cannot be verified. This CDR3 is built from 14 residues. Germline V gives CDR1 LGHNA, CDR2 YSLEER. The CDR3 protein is CASSPRGATTEAFF.

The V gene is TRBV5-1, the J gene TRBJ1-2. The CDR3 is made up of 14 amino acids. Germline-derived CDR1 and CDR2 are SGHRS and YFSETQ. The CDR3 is CASSFEGPNNGYTF.

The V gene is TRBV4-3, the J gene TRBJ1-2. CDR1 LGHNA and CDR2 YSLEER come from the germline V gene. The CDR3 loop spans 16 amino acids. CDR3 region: CASQEALGGRHYGYTF.